What follows is one TCR beta chain and its context. Its antigen is still unknown. After removal of 4 bases from V and 11 bases from J, the junction contained 12 bases not matched to a gene. Looked up from germline, CDR1 is MNHEY and CDR2 is SVGEGT. The CDR3 contains 14 residues. The data were taken from a study of regulatory T cells in long-lasting Graves disease. General study findings and limits: Researchers reported studying only peripheral blood, not thyroid tissue. New patients shared approximately 930 public clonotypes, fewer than the approximately 3,000 shared by persistent patients. Preferential use of TRBV28, TRBJ1-2 and TRBJ2-5 was seen in persistent disease.

The time point denotes: persistent/refractory GD, antithyroid drugs over 5 years with positive TRAb. After RNA was extracted from PBMCs, the TCR library was made from it. Combining iRepertoire HTBI primers with Arm-PCR of CDR3 regions, the authors built TCR beta libraries. TCRdb processed the multiplex PCR reads anew with MiXCR; each CDR3 protein has one entry. The table records fewer than 400,000 distinct CDR3 sequences, roughly a fifth of them present only once. V gene TRBV6-2 or TRBV6-3 combines with J gene TRBJ1-1, with TRBD1 matching 8 bases. Here the sequenced sample was peripheral blood mononuclear cells (PBMCs), taken when the disease was refractory, from a patient treated with antithyroid drugs. The clonotype comes from a female donor with Graves disease. The CDR3 coding sequence is TGTGCCAGCAGTTGCCACCGGGACAGGAGAGGGGCTTTCTTT. Protein product: CASSCHRDRRGAFF.